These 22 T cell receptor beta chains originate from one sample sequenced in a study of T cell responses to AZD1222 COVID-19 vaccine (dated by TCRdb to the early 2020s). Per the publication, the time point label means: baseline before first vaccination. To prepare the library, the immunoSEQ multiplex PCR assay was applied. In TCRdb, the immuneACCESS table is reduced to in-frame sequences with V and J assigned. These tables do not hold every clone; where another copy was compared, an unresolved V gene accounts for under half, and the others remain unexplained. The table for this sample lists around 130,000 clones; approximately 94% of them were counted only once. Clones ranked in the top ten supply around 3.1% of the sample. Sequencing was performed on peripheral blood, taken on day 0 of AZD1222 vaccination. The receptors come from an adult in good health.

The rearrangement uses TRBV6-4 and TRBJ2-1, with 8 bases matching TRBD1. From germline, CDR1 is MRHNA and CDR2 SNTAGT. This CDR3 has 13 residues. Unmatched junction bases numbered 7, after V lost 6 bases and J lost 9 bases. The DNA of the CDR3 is TGTGCCAGCAGCCCCCAGGGGGCGGGTGAGCAGTTCTTC. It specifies CASSPQGAGEQFF.

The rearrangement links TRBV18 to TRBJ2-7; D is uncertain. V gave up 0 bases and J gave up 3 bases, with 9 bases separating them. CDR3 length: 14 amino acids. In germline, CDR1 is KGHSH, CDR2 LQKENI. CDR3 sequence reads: CASSPPRFHYEQYF. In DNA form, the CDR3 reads TGTGCCAGCTCACCACCACGGTTCCACTACGAGCAGTACTTC.

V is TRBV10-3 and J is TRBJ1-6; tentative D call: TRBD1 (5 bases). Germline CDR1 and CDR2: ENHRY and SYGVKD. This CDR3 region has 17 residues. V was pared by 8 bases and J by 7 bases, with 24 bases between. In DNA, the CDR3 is TGTGCCATCTCTGAAACGCCCGGGGACTCTGCCAATTCACCCCTCCACTTT. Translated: CAISETPGDSANSPLHF.

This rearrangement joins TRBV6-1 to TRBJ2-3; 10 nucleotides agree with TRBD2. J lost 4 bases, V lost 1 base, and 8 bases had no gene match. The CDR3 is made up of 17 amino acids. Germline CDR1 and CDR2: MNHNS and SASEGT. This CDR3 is CASSEVRAGGPSDTQYF. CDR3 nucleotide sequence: TGTGCCAGCAGTGAAGTTCGAGCGGGAGGGCCCTCAGATACGCAGTATTTT.

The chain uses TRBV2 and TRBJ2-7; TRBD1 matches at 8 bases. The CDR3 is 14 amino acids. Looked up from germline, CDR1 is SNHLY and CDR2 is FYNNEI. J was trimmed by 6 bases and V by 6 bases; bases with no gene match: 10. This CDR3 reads CASREPGGSGEQYF. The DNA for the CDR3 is TGTGCCAGCAGAGAACCAGGGGGCTCTGGCGAGCAGTACTTC. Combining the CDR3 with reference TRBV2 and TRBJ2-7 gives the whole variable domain EPEVTQTPSHQVTQMGQEVILRCVPISNHLYFYWYRQILGQKVEFLVSFYNNEISEKSEIFDDQFSVERPDGSNFTLKIRSTKLEDSAMYFCASREPGGSGEQYFGPGTRLTVT.

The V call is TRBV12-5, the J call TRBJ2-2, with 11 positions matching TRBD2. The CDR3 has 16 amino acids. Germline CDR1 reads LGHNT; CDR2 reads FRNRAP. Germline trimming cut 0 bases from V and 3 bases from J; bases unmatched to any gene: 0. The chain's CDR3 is CASGLVLAGDTGELFF. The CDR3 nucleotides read TGTGCTAGTGGTTTGGTACTAGCGGGAGACACCGGGGAGCTGTTTTTT. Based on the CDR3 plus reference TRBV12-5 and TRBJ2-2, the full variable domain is DARVTQTPRHKVTEMGQEVTMRCQPILGHNTVFWYRQTMMQGLELLAYFRNRAPLDDSGMPKDRFSAEMPDATLATLKIQPSEPRDSAVYFCASGLVLAGDTGELFFGEGSRLTVL.

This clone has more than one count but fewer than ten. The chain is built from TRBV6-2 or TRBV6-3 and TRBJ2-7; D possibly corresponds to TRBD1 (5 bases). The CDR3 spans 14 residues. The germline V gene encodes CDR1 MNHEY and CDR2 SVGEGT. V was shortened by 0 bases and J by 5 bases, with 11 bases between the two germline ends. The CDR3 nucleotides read TGTGCCAGCAGTTACTCCGACAGTTCCGACGAGCAGTACTTC. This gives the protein CASSYSDSSDEQYF.

The CDR3 here is CASSPGRDTDTQYF. The CDR3 DNA sequence: TGTGCCAGCAGCCCCGGCAGGGACACAGATACGCAGTATTTT. The chain has TRBV7-3 and TRBJ2-3, with D perhaps TRBD1 (5 bases). This CDR3 is built from 14 residues. Deletions cut 5 bases from V and 2 bases from J, with 11 bases between. Germline V gene sequence: CDR1 SGHTA, CDR2 FQGTGA. Supplemented by reference TRBV7-3 and TRBJ2-3, the full variable domain reads GAGVSQTPSNKVTEKGKYVELRCDPISGHTALYWYRQSLGQGPEFLIYFQGTGAADDSGLPNDRFFAVRPEGSVSTLKIQRTERGDSAVYLCASSPGRDTDTQYFGPGTRLTVL.

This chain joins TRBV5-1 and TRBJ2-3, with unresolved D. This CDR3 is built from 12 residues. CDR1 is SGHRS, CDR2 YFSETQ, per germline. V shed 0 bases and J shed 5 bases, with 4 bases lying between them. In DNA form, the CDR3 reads TGCGCCAGCAGCTTGGTAGGAGATACGCAGTATTTT. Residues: CASSLVGDTQYF.

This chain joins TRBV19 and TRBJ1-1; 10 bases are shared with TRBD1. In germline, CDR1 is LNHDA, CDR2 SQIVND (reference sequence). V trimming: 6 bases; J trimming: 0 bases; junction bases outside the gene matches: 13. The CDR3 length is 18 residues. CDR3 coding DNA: TGTGCCAGTAGAAAAATGGGACAGGGGAGAAGTGTGAACACTGAAGCTTTCTTT. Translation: CASRKMGQGRSVNTEAFF.

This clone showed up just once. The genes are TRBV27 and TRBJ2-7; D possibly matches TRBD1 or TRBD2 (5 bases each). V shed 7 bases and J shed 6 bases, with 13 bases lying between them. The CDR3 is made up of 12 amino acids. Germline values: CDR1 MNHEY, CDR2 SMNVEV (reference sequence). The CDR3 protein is CASNSLGGEQYF. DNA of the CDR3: TGTGCCAGCAATTCGCTTGGGGGCGAGCAGTACTTC.

CDR3 region: CASSQAAGQPLPDTQYF. CDR3 sequence (DNA): TGTGCCAGCAGCCAAGCGGCCGGACAACCCCTCCCAGATACGCAGTATTTT. The rearrangement joins TRBV4-2 to TRBJ2-3; weak D call: TRBD1 (5 bases). V was shortened by 1 base and J by 4 bases, with 18 bases between the two germline ends. Germline loops: CDR1 LGHNA, CDR2 YNFKEQ. The CDR3 is made up of 17 amino acids.

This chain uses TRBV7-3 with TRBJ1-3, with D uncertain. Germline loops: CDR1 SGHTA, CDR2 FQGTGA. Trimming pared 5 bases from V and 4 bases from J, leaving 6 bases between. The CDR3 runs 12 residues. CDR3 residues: CASSPGGNTIYF. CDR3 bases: TGTGCCAGCAGCCCCGGAGGAAACACCATATATTTT.

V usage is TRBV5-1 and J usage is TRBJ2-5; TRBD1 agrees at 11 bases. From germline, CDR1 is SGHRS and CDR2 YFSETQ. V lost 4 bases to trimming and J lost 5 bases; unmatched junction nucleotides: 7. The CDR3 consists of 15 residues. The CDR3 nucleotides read TGCGCCAGCAGCCCTGGACAGGGGGCCTGGGAGACCCAGTACTTC. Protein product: CASSPGQGAWETQYF. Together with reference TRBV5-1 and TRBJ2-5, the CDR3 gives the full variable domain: KAGVTQTPRYLIKTRGQQVTLSCSPISGHRSVSWYQQTPGQGLQFLFEYFSETQRNKGNFPGRFSGRQFSNSRSEMNVSTLELGDSALYLCASSPGQGAWETQYFGPGTRLLVL.

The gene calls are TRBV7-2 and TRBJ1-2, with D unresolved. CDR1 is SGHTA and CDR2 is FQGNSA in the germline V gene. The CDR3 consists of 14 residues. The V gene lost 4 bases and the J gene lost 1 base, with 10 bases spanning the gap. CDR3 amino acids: CASSSEASNYGYTF. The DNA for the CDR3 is TGTGCCAGCAGCTCTGAAGCGAGTAACTATGGCTACACCTTC.

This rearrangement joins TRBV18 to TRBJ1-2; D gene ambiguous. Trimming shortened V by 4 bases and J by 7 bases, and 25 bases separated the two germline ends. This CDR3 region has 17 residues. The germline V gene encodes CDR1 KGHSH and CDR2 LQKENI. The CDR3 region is CASSRSISPDAPGGYTF. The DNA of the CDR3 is TGTGCCAGCTCACGTTCTATTTCTCCTGACGCCCCGGGTGGCTACACCTTC.

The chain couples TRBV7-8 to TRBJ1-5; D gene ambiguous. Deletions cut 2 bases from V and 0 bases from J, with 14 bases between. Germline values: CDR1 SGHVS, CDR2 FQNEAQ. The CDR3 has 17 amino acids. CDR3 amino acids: CASSLIGGFYSNQPQHF. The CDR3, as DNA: TGTGCCAGCAGCTTAATTGGTGGATTCTATAGCAATCAGCCCCAGCATTTT.

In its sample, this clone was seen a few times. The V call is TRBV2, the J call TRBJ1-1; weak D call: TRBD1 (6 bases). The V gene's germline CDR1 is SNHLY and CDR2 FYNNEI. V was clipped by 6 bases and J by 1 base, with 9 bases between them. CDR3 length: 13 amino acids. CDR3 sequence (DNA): TGTGCCAGCAGGGGACACCCGAACACTGAAGCTTTCTTT. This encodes CASRGHPNTEAFF. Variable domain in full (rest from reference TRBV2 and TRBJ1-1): EPEVTQTPSHQVTQMGQEVILRCVPISNHLYFYWYRQILGQKVEFLVSFYNNEISEKSEIFDDQFSVERPDGSNFTLKIRSTKLEDSAMYFCASRGHPNTEAFFGQGTRLTVV.

The CDR3 DNA reads TGCGCCAGCAGCTTGGCCAGGGTTGACACTGAAGCTTTCTTT. Amino acids: CASSLARVDTEAFF. This chain connects TRBV5-1 to TRBJ1-1, with TRBD1 as a possible D gene (5 bases). This CDR3 is 14 amino acids long. V was pared by 0 bases and J by 3 bases, with 9 bases between. In germline, CDR1 is SGHRS, CDR2 YFSETQ. The full variable domain, with the rest looked up from reference TRBV5-1 and TRBJ1-1, is KAGVTQTPRYLIKTRGQQVTLSCSPISGHRSVSWYQQTPGQGLQFLFEYFSETQRNKGNFPGRFSGRQFSNSRSEMNVSTLELGDSALYLCASSLARVDTEAFFGQGTRLTVV.

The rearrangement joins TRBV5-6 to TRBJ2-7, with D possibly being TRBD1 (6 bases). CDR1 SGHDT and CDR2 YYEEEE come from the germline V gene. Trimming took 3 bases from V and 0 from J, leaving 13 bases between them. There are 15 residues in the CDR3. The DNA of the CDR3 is TGTGCCAGCAGCTCACTGGGACAATTCTCCTACGAGCAGTACTTC. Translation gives CASSSLGQFSYEQYF.

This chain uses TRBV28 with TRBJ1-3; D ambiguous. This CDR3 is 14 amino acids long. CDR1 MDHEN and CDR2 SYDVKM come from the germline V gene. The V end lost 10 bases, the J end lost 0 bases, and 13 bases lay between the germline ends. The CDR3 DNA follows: TGTGCCACCCTTACCATGAGCTCTGGAAACACCATATATTTT. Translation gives CATLTMSSGNTIYF.

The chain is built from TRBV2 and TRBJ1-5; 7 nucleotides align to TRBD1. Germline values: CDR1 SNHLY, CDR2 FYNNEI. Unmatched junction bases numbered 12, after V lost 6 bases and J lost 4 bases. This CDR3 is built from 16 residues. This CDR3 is CASSLFTGVGNQPQHF. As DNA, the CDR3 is TGTGCCAGCAGCCTATTTACAGGGGTTGGGAATCAGCCCCAGCATTTT.